Listed below are T cell receptor beta chains from one sample, sequenced in a study of cytomegalovirus exposure and HLA in healthy donors. Clones were sequenced by immunoSEQ multiplex PCR, and TCRdb holds only the in-frame ones, with some missing. Of roughly 50,000 clones listed, roughly 93% are singletons. The sequencing sample was made of PBMCs. The receptors were gathered from a woman aged 18-29 years in good health and CMV-seropositive. The CDR3 runs from the conserved cysteine through the conserved F or W. A D gene is named only where the DNA matches it firmly. Clone size, where shown, is once, few, many, or a class for clones that have expanded.

cdr3_aa cdr3_nt clone_size v_call d_call j_call
CASSQAEGTNYGYTF TGTGCCAGCTCACAAGCAGAGGGTACTAACTATGGCTACACCTTC - TRBV18 - TRBJ1-2
CASSPGGRTDTQYF TGTGCCAGCAGTCCCGGTGGGCGCACAGATACGCAGTATTTT - TRBV28 - TRBJ2-3
CASSRILAGGPNEQFF TGCGCCAGCAGCCGTATACTAGCGGGGGGGCCCAATGAGCAGTTCTTC - TRBV4-3 TRBD2 TRBJ2-1
CASSGQIMNTEAFF TGTGCCAGCAGTGGACAGATCATGAACACTGAAGCTTTCTTT - TRBV6-5 - TRBJ1-1
CAWSVEGQFSIRGEKLFF TGTGCCTGGAGTGTGGAGGGACAGTTCTCGATTCGGGGGGAAAAACTGTTTTTT - TRBV30 TRBD1 TRBJ1-4
CAWRIRLAGGYNEQFF TGTGCCTGGAGAATCCGACTAGCGGGGGGATACAATGAGCAGTTCTTC - TRBV30 TRBD2 TRBJ2-1
CAWSRREGPSGNTIYF TGTGCCTGGAGTCGGAGGGAGGGCCCCTCTGGAAACACCATATATTTT once TRBV30 - TRBJ1-3
CASSSPPSSEAFF TGTGCCAGCAGTTCACCCCCATCGAGTGAAGCTTTCTTT - TRBV28 - TRBJ1-1
CASSELALYGSPLHF TGTGCCAGCAGTGAATTGGCACTATATGGTTCACCCCTCCACTTT once TRBV25-1 - TRBJ1-6
CASSDSPYTDTQYF TGTGCCAGCAGCGACAGCCCTTACACAGATACGCAGTATTTT - TRBV6-1 - TRBJ2-3
CASSLDQSIYGYTF TGTGCCAGCAGCTTAGACCAGTCAATCTATGGCTACACCTTC - TRBV7-6 - TRBJ1-2
CASSPGTSPNNQETQYF TGCGCCAGCAGCCCGGGGACTAGCCCGAATAACCAAGAGACCCAGTACTTC - TRBV5-1 TRBD2 TRBJ2-5
CASSYSGQGNQETQYF TGTGCCAGCAGTTACTCCGGACAGGGGAACCAAGAGACCCAGTACTTC once TRBV6-6 TRBD1 TRBJ2-5
CASSSLPGGSYNEQFF TGCGCCAGCAGTTCTCTTCCGGGGGGGTCCTACAATGAGCAGTTCTTC - TRBV10-1 TRBD2 TRBJ2-1
CASSLGQSSNQPQHF TGCGCCAGCAGCTTGGGGCAGTCTAGCAATCAGCCCCAGCACTTT - TRBV5-1 - TRBJ1-5
CASSLGLPGTLTEAFF TGTGCCAGCAGCTTGGGGCTCCCGGGGACTCTCACTGAAGCTTTCTTT - TRBV5-6 - TRBJ1-1
CASSVAGGGNYEQYF TGTGCCAGCAGCGTGGCTGGGGGGGGAAACTACGAGCAGTACTTC - TRBV9 TRBD2 TRBJ2-7
CASSSVAAYEQYF TGTGCCAGTAGTTCTGTGGCAGCCTACGAGCAGTACTTC - TRBV19 - TRBJ2-7
CASSQDTGPGNQPQHF TGCGCCAGCAGCCAGGATACAGGACCAGGCAATCAGCCCCAGCATTTT - TRBV4-3 - TRBJ1-5
CASSEAGRAADIQYF TGTGCCAGCAGTGAAGCGGGCAGGGCGGCGGACATTCAGTACTTC once TRBV6-1 - TRBJ2-4
CASSTDFPPTYGYTF TGTGCCAGCAGCACCGACTTTCCCCCTACTTATGGCTACACCTTC - TRBV28 - TRBJ1-2
CASSVALDRPHYGYTF TGTGCCAGCAGCGTAGCTCTGGACAGGCCGCACTATGGCTACACCTTC - TRBV9 TRBD1 TRBJ1-2
CASIEDRASSYNSPLHF TGTGCCAGCATAGAAGACAGGGCCAGCTCCTATAATTCACCCCTCCACTTT - TRBV2 TRBD1 TRBJ1-6
CASSPGGELFF TGCGCCAGCAGCCCGGGCGGGGAGCTGTTTTTT - TRBV4-3 - TRBJ2-2
CASSLGGANQSPKYF TGTGCCAGCAGCCTGGGGGGGGCAAACCAAAGTCCAAAGTACTTC once TRBV7-9 - TRBJ2-7
CASSSLTGGHYEQYF TGTGCCAGCAGTTCCCTGACCGGGGGGCACTACGAGCAGTACTTC - TRBV6-5 - TRBJ2-7
CASSHGGGGLSDTQYF TGCGCCAGTAGCCATGGAGGGGGGGGGCTTTCGGATACGCAGTATTTT once TRBV4-1 - TRBJ2-3
CASGLRALGGGANNEQFF TGTGCTAGTGGTTTGAGGGCCCTCGGCGGGGGGGCGAACAATGAGCAGTTCTTC - TRBV12-5 TRBD2 TRBJ2-1
CASSLDGENYGYTF TGTGCCAGCAGCTTAGACGGGGAGAACTATGGCTACACCTTC - TRBV7-2 - TRBJ1-2
CASSEGQGGQETQYF TGCGCCAGCAGTGAAGGTCAGGGAGGCCAAGAGACCCAGTACTTC - TRBV10-1 - TRBJ2-5
CASSAEFSEAFF TGTGCCAGCAGCGCGGAATTCTCTGAAGCTTTCTTT - TRBV5-4 - TRBJ1-1
CASNVYGLTNEKLFF TGTGCCAGCAACGTATATGGACTTACTAATGAAAAACTGTTTTTT - TRBV5-6 - TRBJ1-4
CASSIRDEAFF TGTGCCAGTAGTATTAGAGATGAAGCTTTCTTT - TRBV19 - TRBJ1-1
CASSFNRGSPYEQYF TGCGCCAGCAGCTTCAACAGGGGATCTCCCTACGAGCAGTACTTC - TRBV5-1 TRBD1 TRBJ2-7
CSVRAGWEKNQPQHF TGCAGCGTCCGGGCTGGTTGGGAGAAAAATCAGCCCCAGCATTTT - TRBV29-1 - TRBJ1-5
CASSPGQGYEQFF TGTGCCAGCAGCCCTGGACAGGGTTATGAGCAGTTCTTC - TRBV11-3 TRBD1 TRBJ2-1
CASSEGQGNGYTF TGTGCCAGCAGTGAGGGACAGGGGAATGGCTACACCTTC - TRBV6-5 TRBD1 TRBJ1-2
CASSGWTADNSPLHF TGTGCCAGCAGTGGCTGGACAGCCGATAATTCACCCCTCCACTTT once TRBV28 - TRBJ1-6
CASSLLTSGALLDTQYF TGTGCCAGCTCCCTATTGACTAGCGGGGCCCTCCTAGATACGCAGTATTTT - TRBV18 TRBD2 TRBJ2-3
CASSSGQTEAFF TGCGCCAGCAGCTCAGGACAAACTGAAGCTTTCTTT - TRBV5-1 - TRBJ1-1
CASSPPPAGFTDTQYF TGTGCCAGCAGCCCCCCCCCGGCGGGGTTCACAGATACGCAGTATTTT once TRBV5-6 - TRBJ2-3
CATSRVRGLGETQYF TGTGCCACCAGCAGAGTCAGGGGGCTGGGAGAGACCCAGTACTTC - TRBV15 TRBD1 TRBJ2-5
CASSQEDGSYEQYF TGCGCCAGCAGCCAAGAAGACGGGAGCTACGAGCAGTACTTC - TRBV4-1 - TRBJ2-7